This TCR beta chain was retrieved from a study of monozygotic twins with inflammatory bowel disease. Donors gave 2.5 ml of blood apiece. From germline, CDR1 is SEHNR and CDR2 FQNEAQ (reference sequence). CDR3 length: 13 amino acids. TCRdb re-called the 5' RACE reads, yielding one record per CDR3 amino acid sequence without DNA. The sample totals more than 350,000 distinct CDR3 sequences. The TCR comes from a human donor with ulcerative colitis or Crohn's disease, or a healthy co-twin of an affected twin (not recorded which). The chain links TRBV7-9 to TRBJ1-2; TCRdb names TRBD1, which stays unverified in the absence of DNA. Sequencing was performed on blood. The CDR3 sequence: CASSLPQAYGYTF.